This T cell receptor (beta chain) was obtained from a study of early T cells in non-severe SARS-CoV-2 infection. Study-level information: The chains were unpaired, and the sequenced material was bulk RNA from unsorted whole blood.

Study results and caveats: Lookups in VDJdb leaned toward anti-spike CD8 responses and missed private and CD4 specificities.

This clonotype was recorded many times. What it binds is not known. The library protocol tagged individual cDNA molecules with unique molecular identifiers. TCRdb independently ran MiXCR on the 5' RACE reads; one entry per CDR3 protein. Among more than 40,000 distinct CDR3 sequences listed, approximately 5.1% were seen once. The material was whole blood, obtained at baseline. This receptor was taken from an adult who was a healthcare worker with PCR-confirmed SARS-CoV-2 infection or an uninfected control (not recorded which).

CDR3 DNA sequence: TGTGCCAGCAGCTTAAACGGGGGCAGTGATGAAGCTTTCTTT. The encoded protein is CASSLNGGSDEAFF. The J gene is TRBJ1-1, the V gene TRBV11-2, with D maybe TRBD1 (6 bases). V gave up 2 bases and J gave up 7 bases, with 14 bases separating them. CDR3 length: 14 residues. Germline values: CDR1 SGHAT, CDR2 FQNNGV.